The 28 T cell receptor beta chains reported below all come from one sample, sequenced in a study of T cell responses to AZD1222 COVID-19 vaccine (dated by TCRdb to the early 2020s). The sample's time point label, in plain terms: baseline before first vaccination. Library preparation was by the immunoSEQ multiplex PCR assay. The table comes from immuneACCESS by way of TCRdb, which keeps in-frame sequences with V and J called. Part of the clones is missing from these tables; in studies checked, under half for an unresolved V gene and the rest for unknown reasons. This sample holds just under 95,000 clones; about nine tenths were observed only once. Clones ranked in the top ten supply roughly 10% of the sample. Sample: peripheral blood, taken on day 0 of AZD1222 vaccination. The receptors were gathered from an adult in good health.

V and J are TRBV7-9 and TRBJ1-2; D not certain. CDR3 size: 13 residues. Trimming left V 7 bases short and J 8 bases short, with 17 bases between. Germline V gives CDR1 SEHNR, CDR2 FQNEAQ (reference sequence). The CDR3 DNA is TGTGCCAGCACCCCCGGTGGGGATTGGGGCTACACCTTC. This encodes CASTPGGDWGYTF.

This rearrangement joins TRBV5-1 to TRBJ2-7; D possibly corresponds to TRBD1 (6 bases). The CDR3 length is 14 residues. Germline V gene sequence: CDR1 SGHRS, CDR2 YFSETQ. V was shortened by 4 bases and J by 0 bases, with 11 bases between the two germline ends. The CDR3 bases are TGCGCCAGCAGCCGCGGACAGCCCTCCTACGAGCAGTACTTC. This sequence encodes CASSRGQPSYEQYF.

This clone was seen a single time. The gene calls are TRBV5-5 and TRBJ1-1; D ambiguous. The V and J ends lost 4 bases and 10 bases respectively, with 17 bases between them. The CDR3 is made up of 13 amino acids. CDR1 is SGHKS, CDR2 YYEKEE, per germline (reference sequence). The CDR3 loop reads CASSPDYEGRAFF. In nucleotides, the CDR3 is TGTGCCAGCAGCCCCGATTATGAGGGAAGAGCTTTCTTT.

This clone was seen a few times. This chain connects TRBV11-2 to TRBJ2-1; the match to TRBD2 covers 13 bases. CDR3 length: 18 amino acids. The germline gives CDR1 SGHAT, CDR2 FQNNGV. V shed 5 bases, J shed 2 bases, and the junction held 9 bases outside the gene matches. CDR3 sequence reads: CASSLIKTSGRPYNEQFF. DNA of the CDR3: TGTGCCAGCAGCCTTATAAAGACTAGCGGGAGGCCCTACAATGAGCAGTTCTTC.

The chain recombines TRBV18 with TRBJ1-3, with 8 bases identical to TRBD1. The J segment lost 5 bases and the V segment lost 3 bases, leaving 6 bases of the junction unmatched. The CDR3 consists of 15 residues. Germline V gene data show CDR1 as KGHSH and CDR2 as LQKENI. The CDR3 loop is CASSPRTGTRNTIYF. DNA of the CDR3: TGTGCCAGCTCACCCAGGACAGGGACCCGAAACACCATATATTTT.

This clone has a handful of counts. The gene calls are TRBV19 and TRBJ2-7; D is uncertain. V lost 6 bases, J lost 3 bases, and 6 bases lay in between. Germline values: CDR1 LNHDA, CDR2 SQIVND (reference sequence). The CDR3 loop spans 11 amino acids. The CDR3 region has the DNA TGTGCCAGTAGCGATGGCTACGAGCAGTACTTC. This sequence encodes CASSDGYEQYF.

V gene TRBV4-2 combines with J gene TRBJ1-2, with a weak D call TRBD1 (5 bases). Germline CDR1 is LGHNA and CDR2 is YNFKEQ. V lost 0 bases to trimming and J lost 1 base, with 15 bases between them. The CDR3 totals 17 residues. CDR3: CASSQDVGAGFNYGYTF. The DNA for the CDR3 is TGTGCCAGCAGCCAAGATGTTGGGGCAGGGTTTAACTATGGCTACACCTTC.

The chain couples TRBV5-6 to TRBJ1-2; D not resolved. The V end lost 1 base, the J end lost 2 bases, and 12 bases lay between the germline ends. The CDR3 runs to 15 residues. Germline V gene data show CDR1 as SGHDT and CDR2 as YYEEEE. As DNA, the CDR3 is TGTGCCAGCAGCTTGTGGTTCACAGAAAACTATGGCTACACCTTC. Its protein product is CASSLWFTENYGYTF. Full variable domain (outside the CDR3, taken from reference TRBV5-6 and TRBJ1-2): DAGVTQSPTHLIKTRGQQVTLRCSPKSGHDTVSWYQQALGQGPQFIFQYYEEEERQRGNFPDRFSGHQFPNYSSELNVNALLLGDSALYLCASSLWFTENYGYTFGSGTRLTVV.

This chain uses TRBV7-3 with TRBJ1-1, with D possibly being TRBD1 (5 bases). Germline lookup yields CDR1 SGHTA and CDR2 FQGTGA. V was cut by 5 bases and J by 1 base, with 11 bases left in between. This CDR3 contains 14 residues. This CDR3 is CASSPGHSNTEAFF. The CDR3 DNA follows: TGTGCCAGCAGCCCAGGACATTCGAACACTGAAGCTTTCTTT.

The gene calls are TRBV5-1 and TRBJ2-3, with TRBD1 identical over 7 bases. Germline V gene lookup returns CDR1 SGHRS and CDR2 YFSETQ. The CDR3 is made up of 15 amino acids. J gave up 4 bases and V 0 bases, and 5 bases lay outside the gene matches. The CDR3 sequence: CASSLGQGVADTQYF. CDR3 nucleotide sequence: TGCGCCAGCAGCTTGGGTCAGGGGGTTGCAGATACGCAGTATTTT. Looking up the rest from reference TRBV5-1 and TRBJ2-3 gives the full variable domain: KAGVTQTPRYLIKTRGQQVTLSCSPISGHRSVSWYQQTPGQGLQFLFEYFSETQRNKGNFPGRFSGRQFSNSRSEMNVSTLELGDSALYLCASSLGQGVADTQYFGPGTRLTVL.

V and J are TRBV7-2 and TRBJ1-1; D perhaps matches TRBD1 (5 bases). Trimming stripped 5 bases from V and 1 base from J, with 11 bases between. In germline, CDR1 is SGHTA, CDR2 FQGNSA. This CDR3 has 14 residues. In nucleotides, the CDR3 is TGTGCCAGCAGCCTGACAGCAGCGAACACTGAAGCTTTCTTT. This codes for CASSLTAANTEAFF.

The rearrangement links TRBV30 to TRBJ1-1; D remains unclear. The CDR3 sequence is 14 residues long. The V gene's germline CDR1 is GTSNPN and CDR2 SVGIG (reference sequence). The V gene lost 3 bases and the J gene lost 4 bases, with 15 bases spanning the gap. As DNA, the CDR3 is TGTGCCTGGAGGGTAGACCGGCGTGGCACTGAAGCTTTCTTT. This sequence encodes CAWRVDRRGTEAFF.

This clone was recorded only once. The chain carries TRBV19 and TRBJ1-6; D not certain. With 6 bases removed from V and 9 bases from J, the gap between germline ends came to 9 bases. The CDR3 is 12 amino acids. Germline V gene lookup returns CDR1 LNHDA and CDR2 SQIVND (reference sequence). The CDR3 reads CASRQAASPLHF. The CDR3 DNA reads TGTGCCAGTAGGCAGGCCGCTTCACCCCTCCACTTT.

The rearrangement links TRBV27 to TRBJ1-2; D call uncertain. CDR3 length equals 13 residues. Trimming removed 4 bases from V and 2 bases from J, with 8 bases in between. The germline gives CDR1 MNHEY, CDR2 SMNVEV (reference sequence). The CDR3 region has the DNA TGTGCCAGCAGTTCCGGACCGAACTATGGCTACACCTTC. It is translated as CASSSGPNYGYTF.

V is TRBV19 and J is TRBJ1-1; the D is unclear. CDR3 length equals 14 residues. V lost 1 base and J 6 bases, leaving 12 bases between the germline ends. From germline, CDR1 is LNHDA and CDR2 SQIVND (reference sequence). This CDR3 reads CASSIVRAGPEAFF. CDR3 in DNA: TGTGCCAGTAGTATAGTAAGGGCGGGTCCTGAAGCTTTCTTT.

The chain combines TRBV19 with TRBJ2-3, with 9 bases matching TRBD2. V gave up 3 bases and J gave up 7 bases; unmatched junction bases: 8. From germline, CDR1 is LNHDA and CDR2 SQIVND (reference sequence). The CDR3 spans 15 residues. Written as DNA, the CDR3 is TGTGCCAGTAGTATTCAAGCGGGAGGTCGGCATACGCAGTATTTT. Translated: CASSIQAGGRHTQYF. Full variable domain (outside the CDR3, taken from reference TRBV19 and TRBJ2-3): DGGITQSPKYLFRKEGQNVTLSCEQNLNHDAMYWYRQDPGQGLRLIYYSQIVNDFQKGDIAEGYSVSREKKESFPLTVTSAQKNPTAFYLCASSIQAGGRHTQYFGPGTRLTVL.

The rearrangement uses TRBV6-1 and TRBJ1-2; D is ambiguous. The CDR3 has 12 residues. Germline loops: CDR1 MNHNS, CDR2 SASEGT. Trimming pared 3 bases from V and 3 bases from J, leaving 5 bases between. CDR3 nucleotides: TGTGCCAGCAGTGATCGACACTATGGCTACACCTTC. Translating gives CASSDRHYGYTF.

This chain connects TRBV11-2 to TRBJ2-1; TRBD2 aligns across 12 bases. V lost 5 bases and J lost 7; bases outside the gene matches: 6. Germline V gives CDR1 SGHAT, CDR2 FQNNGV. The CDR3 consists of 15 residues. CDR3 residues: CASSGGLAGWNEQFF. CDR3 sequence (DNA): TGTGCCAGCAGCGGGGGACTAGCGGGCTGGAATGAGCAGTTCTTC.

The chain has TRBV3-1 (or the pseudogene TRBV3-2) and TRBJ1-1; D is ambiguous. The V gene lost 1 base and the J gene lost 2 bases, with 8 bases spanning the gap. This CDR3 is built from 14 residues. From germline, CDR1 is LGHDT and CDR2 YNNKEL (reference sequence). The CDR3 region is CASSQAAINTEAFF. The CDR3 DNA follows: TGTGCCAGCAGCCAAGCGGCAATAAACACTGAAGCTTTCTTT.

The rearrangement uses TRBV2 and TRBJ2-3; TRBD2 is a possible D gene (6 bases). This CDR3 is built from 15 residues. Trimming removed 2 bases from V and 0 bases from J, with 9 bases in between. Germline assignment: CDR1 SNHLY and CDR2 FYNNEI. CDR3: CASSEQGLSTDTQYF. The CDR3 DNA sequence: TGTGCCAGCAGTGAACAAGGACTAAGCACAGATACGCAGTATTTT.

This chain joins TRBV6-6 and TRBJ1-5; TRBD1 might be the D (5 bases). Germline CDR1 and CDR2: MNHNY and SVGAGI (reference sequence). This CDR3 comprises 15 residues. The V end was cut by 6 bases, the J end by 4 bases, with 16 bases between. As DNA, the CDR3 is TGTGCCAGCAGCCGGGACCGGGGAGCGAATCAGCCCCAGCATTTT. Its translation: CASSRDRGANQPQHF.

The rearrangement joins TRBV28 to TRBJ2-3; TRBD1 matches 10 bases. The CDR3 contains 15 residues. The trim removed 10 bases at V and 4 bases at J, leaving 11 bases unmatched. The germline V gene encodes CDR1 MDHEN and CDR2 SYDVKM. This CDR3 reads CATTDRTGGADTQYF. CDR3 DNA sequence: TGTGCCACAACTGACCGGACAGGGGGGGCAGATACGCAGTATTTT.

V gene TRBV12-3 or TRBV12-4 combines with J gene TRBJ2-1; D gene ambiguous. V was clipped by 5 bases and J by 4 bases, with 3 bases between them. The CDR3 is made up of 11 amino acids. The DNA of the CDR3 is TGTGCCAGCAGTCTATACAATGAGCAGTTCTTC. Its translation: CASSLYNEQFF.

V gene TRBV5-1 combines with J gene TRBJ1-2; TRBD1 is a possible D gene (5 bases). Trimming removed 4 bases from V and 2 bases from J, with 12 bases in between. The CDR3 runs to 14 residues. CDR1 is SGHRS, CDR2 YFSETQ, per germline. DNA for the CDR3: TGCGCCAGCAGCAACTCTGGGGGGAACTATGGCTACACCTTC. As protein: CASSNSGGNYGYTF.

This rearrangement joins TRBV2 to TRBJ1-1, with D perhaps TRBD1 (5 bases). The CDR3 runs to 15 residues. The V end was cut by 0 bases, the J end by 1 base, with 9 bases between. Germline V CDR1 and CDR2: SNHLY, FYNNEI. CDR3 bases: TGTGCCAGCAGTGAAGCCCTCGGGACGAACACTGAAGCTTTCTTT. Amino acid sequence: CASSEALGTNTEAFF.

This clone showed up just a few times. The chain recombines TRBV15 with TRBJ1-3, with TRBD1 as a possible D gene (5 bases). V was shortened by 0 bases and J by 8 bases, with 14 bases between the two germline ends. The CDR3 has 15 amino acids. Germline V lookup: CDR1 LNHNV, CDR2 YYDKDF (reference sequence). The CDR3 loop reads CATSREEGILDTIYF. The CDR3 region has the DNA TGTGCCACCAGCAGAGAGGAGGGGATATTAGACACCATATATTTT.

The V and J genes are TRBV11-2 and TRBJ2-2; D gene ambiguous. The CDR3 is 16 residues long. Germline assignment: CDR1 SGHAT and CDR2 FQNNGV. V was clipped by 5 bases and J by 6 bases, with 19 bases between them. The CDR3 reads CASSALPTQTAGELFF. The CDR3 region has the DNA TGTGCCAGCAGCGCGCTCCCCACACAGACGGCCGGGGAGCTGTTTTTT.

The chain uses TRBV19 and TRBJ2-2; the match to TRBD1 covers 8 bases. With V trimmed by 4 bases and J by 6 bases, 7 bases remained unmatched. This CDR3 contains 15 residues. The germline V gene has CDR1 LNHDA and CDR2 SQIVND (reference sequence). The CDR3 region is CASSRMTGVAGELFF. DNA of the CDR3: TGTGCCAGTAGTAGGATGACAGGGGTGGCCGGGGAGCTGTTTTTT.